The rows below give T cell receptor beta chains drawn from one sample of a study of Ad26.COV2.S vaccination and SARS-CoV-2 variants. Clones were read by immunoSEQ multiplex PCR, and TCRdb kept only the in-frame ones, dropping some. The data contain some 640,000 clones, about 89% of them singletons. Specimen: peripheral blood, collected in a trial of Ad26.COV2.S vaccine versus placebo. Receptors originate from a person aged 18-65 years who received the Ad26.COV2.S COVID-19 vaccine or a placebo. Both conserved end residues are part of each CDR3. The D gene is left open where the match is weak. A row's size may be missing; if present it is once, few, many or a size class.

j_gene | v_gene | abundance | d_gene | CDR3nt | CDR3aa
TRBJ2-2 | TRBV19 | once | - | TGTGCCAGTAGTATAGGCAGGGAGGTCCCCGGGGAGCTGTTTTTT | CASSIGREVPGELFF
TRBJ2-6 | TRBV2 | - | TRBD2 | TGTGCCAGCAGCGTTGCGGGAGTCTACGGCGTCCTGACTTTC | CASSVAGVYGVLTF
TRBJ1-2 | TRBV5-4 | - | - | TGTGCCAGCCGACGGGGGGCGACTAACTATGGCTACACCTTC | CASRRGATNYGYTF
TRBJ1-5 | TRBV7-8 | - | - | TGTGCCAGCAGCTTAGCCCGACAGAATCAATATAGCAATCAGCCCCAGCATTTT | CASSLARQNQYSNQPQHF
TRBJ2-7 | TRBV12-5 | - | - | TGTGCTAGTGGTCCGTGGGTCTACGAGCAGTACTTC | CASGPWVYEQYF
TRBJ1-1 | TRBV28 | - | - | TGTGCCAGCAGTTTAGGTCGGGGACCAGCTTTCTTT | CASSLGRGPAFF
TRBJ1-1 | TRBV2 | - | TRBD1 | TGTGCCAGCAGGCACGGGACAGGGGGAAGTAACACTGAAGCTTTCTTT | CASRHGTGGSNTEAFF
TRBJ1-2 | TRBV14 | - | TRBD1 | TGTGCCAGCAGCCAACGGACAGGGCCCTATGGCTACACCTTC | CASSQRTGPYGYTF
TRBJ1-1 | TRBV19 | - | - | TGTGCCAGTAAAGGCAGATCCGGTCCGATGAACACTGAAGCTTTCTTT | CASKGRSGPMNTEAFF
TRBJ2-1 | TRBV7-2 | - | - | TGTGCCAGCAGCTTAAGCTTGGGCGATGAGCAGTTCTTC | CASSLSLGDEQFF
TRBJ2-1 | TRBV5-4 | - | TRBD1 | TGTGCCAGCAGCTTTGGCCTGACCGGGACAGTCTCCTACAATGAGCAGTTCTTC | CASSFGLTGTVSYNEQFF
TRBJ2-7 | TRBV6-5 | - | TRBD2 | TGTGCCAGCAGTTACCCTAGCGGGTCCTCCTACGAGCAGTACTTC | CASSYPSGSSYEQYF
TRBJ2-3 | TRBV4-3 | - | TRBD2 | TGCGCCAGCAGCCGTGGTGGTAGCGGGGTCACAGATACGCAGTATTTT | CASSRGGSGVTDTQYF
TRBJ2-3 | TRBV6-4 | - | - | TGTGCCAGCAGTGAGTTGGGACTTAGCACAGATACGCAGTATTTT | CASSELGLSTDTQYF
TRBJ1-2 | TRBV3-1/TRBV3-2 | - | - | TGTGCCAGCAGCCAAGGACAGTCAGCTAACTATGGCTACACCTTC | CASSQGQSANYGYTF
TRBJ2-7 | TRBV7-2 | - | - | TGTGCCAGCAGCTTAGTCGCTAGCCCTCGCTCCTACGAGCAGTACTTC | CASSLVASPRSYEQYF
TRBJ1-1 | TRBV5-1 | - | - | TGCGCCAGCAGCTTGGACGGAATGAACACTGAAGCTTTCTTT | CASSLDGMNTEAFF
TRBJ2-3 | TRBV13 | - | - | TGTGCCAGCAGCTCACCAAGCTCCGGGGTGGCGCAGTATTTT | CASSSPSSGVAQYF
TRBJ2-3 | TRBV7-6 | - | TRBD2 | TGTGCCAGCAGCTTAATGGGGGGGGGATCCACAGATACGCAGTATTTT | CASSLMGGGSTDTQYF
TRBJ2-2 | TRBV11-2 | - | TRBD2 | TGTGCCAGCAGCTTAGTTCCGACTAGCGGGGGACGGGTCACCGGGGAGCTGTTTTTT | CASSLVPTSGGRVTGELFF
TRBJ2-6 | TRBV5-1 | - | - | TGCGCCAGCAGCTTGGACAGGTCCTTCTCTGGGGCCAACGTCCTGACTTTC | CASSLDRSFSGANVLTF
TRBJ1-4 | TRBV7-9 | few | - | TGTGCCAGCAGCAAACTCGGGGGTCAGGAAAAACTGTTTTTT | CASSKLGGQEKLFF
TRBJ2-7 | TRBV3-1/TRBV3-2 | - | - | TGTGCCAGCAGCCTCCGGGGGACTTACGAGCAGTACTTC | CASSLRGTYEQYF
TRBJ2-7 | TRBV18 | - | - | TGTGCCAGCTCGTCGACTCCCTTCTACGAGCAGTACTTC | CASSSTPFYEQYF
TRBJ2-7 | TRBV13 | - | TRBD2 | TGTGCCAGCAGCTTATGGGGACTAGCGGGAGTCGGCGAGCAGTACTTC | CASSLWGLAGVGEQYF
TRBJ2-2 | TRBV5-1 | - | TRBD1 | TGCGCCAGCAGCTTGGTCGGTAGGGGACAGGGAGTCTCCGGGGAGCTGTTTTTT | CASSLVGRGQGVSGELFF
TRBJ2-7 | TRBV18 | - | TRBD1 | TGTGCCAGCTCACCGGCATCAGGGGGTGAGGTCTACGAGCAGTACTTC | CASSPASGGEVYEQYF
TRBJ1-5 | TRBV4-2 | - | - | TGTGCCAGCAGCCAAGATGGGTCATCCAATCAGCCCCAGCATTTT | CASSQDGSSNQPQHF
TRBJ2-3 | TRBV30 | - | - | TGTGCCTGGAGTGTCTACATGGACTCCACAGATACGCAGTATTTT | CAWSVYMDSTDTQYF
TRBJ2-7 | TRBV18 | - | - | TGTGCCAGCTCCCTTGGACAGCTACTAGAGCAGTACTTC | CASSLGQLLEQYF
TRBJ1-5 | TRBV3-1/TRBV3-2 | - | - | TGTGCCAGCAGCCCCAGGGCTGGGTCCAATCAGCCCCAGCATTTT | CASSPRAGSNQPQHF
TRBJ1-6 | TRBV27 | many | - | TGTGCCAGCAGTTTGGGGGGGGCTTCACCCCTCCACTTT | CASSLGGASPLHF
TRBJ2-3 | TRBV6-5 | - | - | TGTGCCAGCAGTTTTAAGTTTACGCAGTATTTT | CASSFKFTQYF
TRBJ2-2 | TRBV7-2 | - | - | TGTGCCAGCAGCTGGACAGGGCCCAAGCGGGAGGCCGGAGGGGAGCTGTTTTTT | CASSWTGPKREAGGELFF
TRBJ1-1 | TRBV4-2 | - | TRBD1 | TGTGCCAGCAGCCAAGAGGACAGGGGTGCGTACACTGAAGCTTTCTTT | CASSQEDRGAYTEAFF
TRBJ1-5 | TRBV7-9 | - | - | TGTGCCAGCAGCTTGGGAGGGACCCAAAGTCAGCCCCAGCATTTT | CASSLGGTQSQPQHF
TRBJ2-1 | TRBV18 | - | - | TGTGCCAGCTCACCATCTGTAGGACAAGTCTACAATGAGCAGTTCTTC | CASSPSVGQVYNEQFF
TRBJ2-7 | TRBV4-3 | - | - | TGCGCCAGCAGCCAAGATCCGGGTCCCTACGAGCAGTACTTC | CASSQDPGPYEQYF
TRBJ2-3 | TRBV5-6 | once | - | TGTGCCAGCAGCTTGGGAGTAGGGCCCGTTCCGTATTTT | CASSLGVGPVPYF
TRBJ2-7 | TRBV24-1 | - | TRBD2 | TGTGCCACCAGTGATACTAGCGGGAGGGCACGCGAGCAGTACTTC | CATSDTSGRAREQYF
TRBJ1-2 | TRBV30 | - | - | TGTGCCTGGACCGACGTCGGATATGGCTACACCTTC | CAWTDVGYGYTF
TRBJ2-7 | TRBV6-1 | - | TRBD2 | TGTGCCAGCAGTGAACTCTTAGCGGGAGGATGGGACGAGCAGTACTTC | CASSELLAGGWDEQYF
TRBJ1-2 | TRBV10-3 | - | - | TGTGCCATCAGTGAGGCAGGAGGTCTAGACTATGGCTACACCTTC | CAISEAGGLDYGYTF
TRBJ2-3 | TRBV5-1 | - | - | TGCGCCAGCAGCTTGGACAAGGGGCGAACAGATACGCAGTATTTT | CASSLDKGRTDTQYF
TRBJ1-3 | TRBV10-3 | - | - | TGTGCCATCAAGAAAGGGGAAAACACCATATATTTT | CAIKKGENTIYF